A single sample gave rise to the 26 T cell receptor beta chains below, sequenced in a study of OX40 agonist ivuxolimab in advanced cancers. The library was built by means of the immunoSEQ multiplex PCR assay. What TCRdb holds here is the immuneACCESS table cut down to in-frame rearrangements. Part of the clones is not present; checked against another copy, under half of the missing clones reflect an unresolved V gene, and the others are unexplained. The sample records some 50,000 clones, about nine tenths of which are singletons. Roughly 3.4% of the sample is taken by the ten largest. Here the sequenced sample was CD4+ or CD8+ T cells sorted from blood, taken in a trial of the OX40 agonist ivuxolimab. Every receptor here comes from an adult with an advanced solid tumor such as melanoma, head and neck, liver or kidney cancer.

This sequence joins TRBV16 and TRBJ1-1; 11 positions match TRBD1. The J segment lost 10 bases and the V segment lost 0 bases, leaving 4 bases of the junction unmatched. The CDR3 contains 14 residues. Germline-derived CDR1 and CDR2 are KGHSY and FQNENV. CDR3 in DNA: TGTGCCAGCAGCCAATCAGGACAGGGGGCTTTAGCTTTCTTT. This gives the protein CASSQSGQGALAFF.

The chain employs TRBV7-9 and TRBJ1-2; D gene unclear. The CDR3 has 15 amino acids. Trimming took off 1 base at V and 6 bases at J, with 15 bases between the two ends. Germline assignment: CDR1 SEHNR and CDR2 FQNEAQ (reference sequence). CDR3 residues: CASSLVQDLVDGYTF. In nucleotides, the CDR3 is TGTGCCAGCAGCTTAGTTCAGGACCTAGTGGATGGCTACACCTTC.

The chain joins TRBV6-1 to TRBJ2-5, with D possibly being TRBD2 (5 bases). V was clipped by 8 bases and J by 7 bases, with 8 bases between them. CDR1 is MNHNS and CDR2 is SASEGT in the germline V gene. This CDR3 comprises 10 residues. CDR3 in amino acids: CASGEGTQYF. DNA of the CDR3: TGTGCCAGCGGCGAGGGGACCCAGTACTTC.

This CDR3 is CASNRDGGYQPQHF. The CDR3 bases are TGTGCCAGTAACAGGGACGGCGGGTATCAGCCCCAGCATTTT. This chain uses TRBV19 with TRBJ1-5; tentative D call: TRBD1 (6 bases). The CDR3 covers 14 residues. CDR1 is LNHDA, CDR2 SQIVND, per germline (reference sequence). The ends were cut back, 7 bases at V and 5 bases at J, with 15 bases in the middle.

This chain joins TRBV5-6 and TRBJ2-1; D is unresolved. Trimming shortened V by 0 bases and J by 7 bases, and 8 bases separated the two germline ends. This CDR3 region has 13 residues. Germline V gives CDR1 SGHDT, CDR2 YYEEEE. CDR3 region: CASSLDSWNEQFF. CDR3 DNA: TGTGCCAGCAGCTTGGACAGTTGGAATGAGCAGTTCTTC.

The chain carries TRBV2 and TRBJ1-2, with D tentatively TRBD1 (5 bases). V was shortened by 7 bases and J by 7 bases, with 13 bases between the two germline ends. CDR1 is SNHLY, CDR2 FYNNEI, per germline. CDR3 size: 12 residues. The chain's CDR3 is CASNRQQIGYTF. CDR3 nucleotide sequence: TGTGCCAGCAATAGACAGCAGATTGGCTACACCTTC.

The CDR3 DNA sequence: TGTGCCAGCAGAGCTAGCGGGTACATACTAGACGAGCAGTACTTC. As protein: CASRASGYILDEQYF. The gene calls are TRBV2 and TRBJ2-7; 8 bases line up with TRBD2. J gave up 5 bases and V 6 bases, and 12 bases lay outside the gene matches. The CDR3 contains 15 residues. Germline CDR1 is SNHLY and CDR2 is FYNNEI.

The genes are TRBV5-6 and TRBJ2-1, with a tentative D call TRBD1 (7 bases). CDR3 size: 16 residues. Looked up from germline, CDR1 is SGHDT and CDR2 is YYEEEE. Trimming left V 6 bases short and J 2 bases short, with 18 bases between. DNA of the CDR3: TGTGCCAGCACCGGTCTCGGGGGACAGACCTACAATGAGCAGTTCTTC. The encoded protein is CASTGLGGQTYNEQFF.

The chain carries TRBV4-1 and TRBJ1-2; unclear D gene. The CDR3 has 17 residues. Trimming stripped 0 bases from V and 0 bases from J, with 14 bases between. The germline V gene encodes CDR1 MGHRA and CDR2 YSYEKL. In nucleotides, the CDR3 is TGCGCCAGCAGCCAAGATGCTTTCGGCGGAGCTAACTATGGCTACACCTTC. Protein sequence: CASSQDAFGGANYGYTF.

This chain uses TRBV10-3 with TRBJ2-7, with TRBD2 identical over 11 bases. Germline CDR1 ENHRY, CDR2 SYGVKD. The CDR3 covers 16 residues. With 4 bases clipped from V and 4 bases from J, the junction kept 9 bases outside the gene matches. The CDR3 reads CAISVGLASGGYEQYF. The CDR3 coding sequence is TGTGCCATCAGTGTCGGTTTGGCTAGCGGGGGGTACGAGCAGTACTTC.

The chain is built from TRBV7-9 and TRBJ1-1, with TRBD1 as a possible D gene (5 bases). The CDR3 length is 13 residues. The germline V gene encodes CDR1 SEHNR and CDR2 FQNEAQ (reference sequence). The V end was cut by 5 bases, the J end by 6 bases, with 13 bases between. As DNA, the CDR3 is TGTGCCAGCAGCCCGGGGGGGGTCGCTGAAGCTTTCTTT. Translation gives CASSPGGVAEAFF.

The chain recombines TRBV7-2 with TRBJ2-5; D is possibly TRBD1 (5 bases). Germline loops: CDR1 SGHTA, CDR2 FQGNSA. This CDR3 region has 12 residues. Trimming pared 7 bases from V and 2 bases from J, leaving 8 bases between. The CDR3 sequence is CASKGLQETQYF. The CDR3 DNA reads TGTGCCAGCAAGGGGCTTCAAGAGACCCAGTACTTC.

V is TRBV19 and J is TRBJ1-4; D is undetermined. CDR3 length equals 15 residues. The germline V gene has CDR1 LNHDA and CDR2 SQIVND (reference sequence). V was shortened by 5 bases and J by 4 bases, with 14 bases between the two germline ends. As DNA, the CDR3 is TGTGCCAGTAGTCGGAGTGGTCAGAGTAATGAAAAACTGTTTTTT. Its protein product is CASSRSGQSNEKLFF.

The chain joins TRBV2 to TRBJ2-5; D is unclear. Trimming stripped 4 bases from V and 5 bases from J, with 5 bases between. The CDR3 is made up of 11 amino acids. Germline V gene data show CDR1 as SNHLY and CDR2 as FYNNEI. This CDR3 reads CASSVVETQYF. In DNA form, the CDR3 reads TGTGCCAGCAGTGTGGTCGAGACCCAGTACTTC.

This clone was recorded only once. The CDR3 region is CASSFALTSGEETQYF. In DNA form, the CDR3 reads TGTGCCAGCAGCTTCGCCCTGACTAGCGGGGAAGAGACCCAGTACTTC. The chain uses TRBV7-8 and TRBJ2-5, with TRBD2 matching 11 bases. With 3 bases clipped from V and 3 bases from J, the junction kept 6 bases outside the gene matches. The CDR3 runs 16 residues. Germline V CDR1 and CDR2: SGHVS, FQNEAQ.

The chain carries TRBV11-2 and TRBJ1-1, with D hard to call. V was trimmed by 5 bases and J by 0 bases, leaving 1 base between them. This CDR3 comprises 11 residues. Per germline, CDR1 SGHAT and CDR2 FQNNGV. Here the CDR3 DNA reads TGTGCCAGCAGCCTGAACACTGAAGCTTTCTTT. It codes for CASSLNTEAFF. Using reference TRBV11-2 and TRBJ1-1 for the parts outside the CDR3, the full variable domain is EAGVAQSPRYKIIEKRQSVAFWCNPISGHATLYWYQQILGQGPKLLIQFQNNGVVDDSQLPKDRFSAERLKGVDSTLKIQPAKLEDSAVYLCASSLNTEAFFGQGTRLTVV.

The chain recombines TRBV18 with TRBJ1-1; possibly TRBD1 for D (6 bases). Germline V CDR1 and CDR2: KGHSH, LQKENI. Trimming shortened V by 2 bases and J by 1 base, and 11 bases separated the two germline ends. This CDR3 region has 15 residues. In DNA form, the CDR3 reads TGTGCCAGCTCACCATCCGGACAGAGGAACACTGAAGCTTTCTTT. As protein: CASSPSGQRNTEAFF.

The V and J genes are TRBV19 and TRBJ2-3; no definite D call. Germline V gives CDR1 LNHDA, CDR2 SQIVND (reference sequence). The length of the CDR3 is 16 residues. Trimming took 3 bases from V and 1 from J, leaving 14 bases between them. CDR3 sequence reads: CASSIAAGLGTDTQYF. Written as DNA, the CDR3 is TGTGCCAGTAGTATCGCGGCCGGGTTGGGCACAGATACGCAGTATTTT.

This chain joins TRBV4-2 and TRBJ2-1, with a possible D match to TRBD2 (6 bases). This CDR3 has 15 amino acids. Germline-derived CDR1 and CDR2 are LGHNA and YNFKEQ. V was clipped by 2 bases and J by 3 bases, with 11 bases between them. The CDR3 loop reads CASSQSGQFYNEQFF. CDR3 nucleotide sequence: TGTGCCAGCAGCCAAAGCGGGCAATTCTACAATGAGCAGTTCTTC.

The chain has TRBV2 and TRBJ1-6, with a possible D match to TRBD1 (5 bases). CDR3 length: 18 amino acids. Trimming left V 1 base short and J 0 bases short, with 13 bases between. Germline V CDR1 and CDR2: SNHLY, FYNNEI. CDR3 protein: CASSEGLRQFSYNSPLHF. In nucleotides, the CDR3 is TGTGCCAGCAGTGAAGGGCTCCGACAGTTCTCCTATAATTCACCCCTCCACTTT.

Only one count was recorded for this clone. The V call is TRBV28, the J call TRBJ1-2; D ambiguous. Trimming stripped 5 bases from V and 8 bases from J, with 9 bases between. The CDR3 covers 11 residues. From germline, CDR1 is MDHEN and CDR2 SYDVKM. In DNA form, the CDR3 reads TGTGCCAGCAGTGACCTCTGGGGCTACACCTTC. Its translation: CASSDLWGYTF.

The CDR3 protein is CASSPPLGLVAPEQFF. DNA for the CDR3: TGTGCCAGCAGTCCCCCCCTGGGACTGGTTGCGCCTGAGCAGTTCTTC. The rearrangement links TRBV28 to TRBJ2-1; weak D call: TRBD2 (6 bases). The length of the CDR3 is 16 residues. Trimming took 5 bases from V and 9 from J, leaving 23 bases between them. Germline assignment: CDR1 MDHEN and CDR2 SYDVKM. Combining the CDR3 with reference TRBV28 and TRBJ2-1 gives the whole variable domain DVKVTQSSRYLVKRTGEKVFLECVQDMDHENMFWYRQDPGLGLRLIYFSYDVKMKEKGDIPEGYSVSREKKERFSLILESASTNQTSMYLCASSPPLGLVAPEQFFGPGTRLTVL.

This clone was seen a handful of times. The chain employs TRBV13 and TRBJ2-5, with 9 nucleotides matching TRBD1. The CDR3 totals 14 residues. CDR1 PRHDT and CDR2 FYEKMQ come from the germline V gene (reference sequence). The J segment lost 3 bases and the V segment lost 4 bases, leaving 3 bases of the junction unmatched. CDR3 in amino acids: CASSYRTGEETQYF. The CDR3 nucleotides read TGTGCCAGCAGCTACCGGACAGGGGAAGAGACCCAGTACTTC.

The V gene is TRBV10-1, the J gene TRBJ2-2; the D gene is possibly TRBD1 (6 bases). Germline V gene lookup returns CDR1 WNHNN and CDR2 SYGVQD (reference sequence). Trimming left V 5 bases short and J 3 bases short, with 10 bases between. The CDR3 sequence is 14 residues long. The CDR3 loop reads CASSSGAYTGELFF. The CDR3, as DNA: TGCGCCAGCAGTTCAGGGGCGTACACCGGGGAGCTGTTTTTT.

The chain employs TRBV7-9 and TRBJ2-7; 9 bases are shared with TRBD1. J was trimmed by 5 bases and V by 5 bases; bases with no gene match: 7. Germline CDR1 reads SEHNR; CDR2 reads FQNEAQ (reference sequence). The CDR3 sequence is 14 residues long. CDR3 sequence reads: CASSNRDRVDEQYF. CDR3 nucleotides: TGTGCCAGCAGCAACCGGGACAGGGTTGACGAGCAGTACTTC. Supplemented by reference TRBV7-9 and TRBJ2-7, the full variable domain reads DTGVSQNPRHKITKRGQNVTFRCDPISEHNRLYWYRQTLGQGPEFLTYFQNEAQLEKSRLLSDRFSAERPKGSFSTLEIQRTEQGDSAMYLCASSNRDRVDEQYFGPGTRLTVT.

The chain carries TRBV28 and TRBJ1-1, with D perhaps TRBD1 (6 bases). V was trimmed by 4 bases and J by 7 bases, leaving 13 bases between them. Germline CDR1 reads MDHEN; CDR2 reads SYDVKM. There are 13 residues in the CDR3. CDR3 sequence (DNA): TGTGCCAGCAGTTCCCAGGGGTGGGGTGAAGCTTTCTTT. Translating it yields CASSSQGWGEAFF.